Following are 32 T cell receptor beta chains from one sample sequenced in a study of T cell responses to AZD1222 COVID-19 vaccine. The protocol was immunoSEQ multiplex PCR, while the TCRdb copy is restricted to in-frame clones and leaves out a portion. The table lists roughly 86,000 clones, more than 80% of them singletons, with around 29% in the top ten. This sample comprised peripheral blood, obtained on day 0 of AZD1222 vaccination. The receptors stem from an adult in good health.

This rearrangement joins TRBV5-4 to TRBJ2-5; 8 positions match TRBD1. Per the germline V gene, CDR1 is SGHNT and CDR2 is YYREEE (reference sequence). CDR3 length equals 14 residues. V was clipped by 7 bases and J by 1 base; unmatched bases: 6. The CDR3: CASRSDRAQETQYF. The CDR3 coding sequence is TGTGCCAGCCGGTCGGACAGGGCCCAAGAGACCCAGTACTTC. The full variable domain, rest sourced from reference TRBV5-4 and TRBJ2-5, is ETGVTQSPTHLIKTRGQQVTLRCSSQSGHNTVSWYQQALGQGPQFIFQYYREEENGRGNFPPRFSGLQFPNYSSELNVNALELDDSALYLCASRSDRAQETQYFGPGTRLLVL.

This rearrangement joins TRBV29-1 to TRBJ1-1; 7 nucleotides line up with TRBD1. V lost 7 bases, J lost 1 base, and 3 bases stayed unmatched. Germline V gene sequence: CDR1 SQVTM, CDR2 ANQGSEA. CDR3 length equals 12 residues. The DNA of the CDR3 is TGCAGCGGGGGACAGCAGAACACTGAAGCTTTCTTT. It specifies CSGGQQNTEAFF.

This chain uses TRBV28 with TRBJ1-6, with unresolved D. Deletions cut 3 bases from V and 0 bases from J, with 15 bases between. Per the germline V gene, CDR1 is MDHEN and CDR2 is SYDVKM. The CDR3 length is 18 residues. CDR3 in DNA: TGTGCCAGCAGTTTCATGATCCCTGGTAGCTCCTATAATTCACCCCTCCACTTT. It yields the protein CASSFMIPGSSYNSPLHF.

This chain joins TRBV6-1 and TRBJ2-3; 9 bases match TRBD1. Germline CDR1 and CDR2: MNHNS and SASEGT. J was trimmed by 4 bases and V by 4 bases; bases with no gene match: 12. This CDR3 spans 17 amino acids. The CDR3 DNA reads TGTGCCAGCAGTGCGGGGACAGGGCTCTCACTCGCAGATACGCAGTATTTT. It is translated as CASSAGTGLSLADTQYF.

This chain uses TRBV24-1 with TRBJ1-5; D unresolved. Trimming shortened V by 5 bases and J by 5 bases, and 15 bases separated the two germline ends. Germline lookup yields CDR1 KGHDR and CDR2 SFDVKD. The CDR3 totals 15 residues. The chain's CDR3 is CATSASGGGDQPQHF. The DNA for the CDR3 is TGTGCCACCAGTGCCTCGGGTGGCGGGGATCAGCCCCAGCATTTT.

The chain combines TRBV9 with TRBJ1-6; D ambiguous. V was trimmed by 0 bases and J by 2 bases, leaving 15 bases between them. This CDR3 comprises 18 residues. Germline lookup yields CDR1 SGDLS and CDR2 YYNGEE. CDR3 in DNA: TGTGCCAGCAGCGTAGGTGGAGGTTTTAGTACCTATAATTCACCCCTCCACTTT. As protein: CASSVGGGFSTYNSPLHF.

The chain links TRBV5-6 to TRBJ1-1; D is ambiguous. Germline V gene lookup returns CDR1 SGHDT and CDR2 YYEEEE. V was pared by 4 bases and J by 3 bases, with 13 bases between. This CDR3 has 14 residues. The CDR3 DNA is TGTGCCAGCAGCCCGGGTCTGGGAGACACTGAAGCTTTCTTT. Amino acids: CASSPGLGDTEAFF.

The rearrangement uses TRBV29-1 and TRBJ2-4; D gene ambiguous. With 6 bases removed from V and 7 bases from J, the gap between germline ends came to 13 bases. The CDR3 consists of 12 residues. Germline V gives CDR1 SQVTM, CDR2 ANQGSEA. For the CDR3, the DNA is TGCAGCGTGCGGAAGGATCAGAACATTCAGTACTTC. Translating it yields CSVRKDQNIQYF.

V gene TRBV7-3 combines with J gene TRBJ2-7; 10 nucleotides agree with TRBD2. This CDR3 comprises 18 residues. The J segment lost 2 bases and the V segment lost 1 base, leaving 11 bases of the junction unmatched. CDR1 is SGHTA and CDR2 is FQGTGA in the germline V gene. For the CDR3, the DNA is TGTGCCAGCAGCTTAATCTTCGGGGCTAGCGGGAGTCCCTACGAGCAGTACTTC. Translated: CASSLIFGASGSPYEQYF.

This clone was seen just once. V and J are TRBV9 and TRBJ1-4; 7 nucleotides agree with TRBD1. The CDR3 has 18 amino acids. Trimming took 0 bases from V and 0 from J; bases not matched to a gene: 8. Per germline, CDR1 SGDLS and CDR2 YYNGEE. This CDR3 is CASSVGPGQTATNEKLFF. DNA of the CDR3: TGTGCCAGCAGCGTAGGCCCGGGACAGACAGCAACTAATGAAAAACTGTTTTTT.

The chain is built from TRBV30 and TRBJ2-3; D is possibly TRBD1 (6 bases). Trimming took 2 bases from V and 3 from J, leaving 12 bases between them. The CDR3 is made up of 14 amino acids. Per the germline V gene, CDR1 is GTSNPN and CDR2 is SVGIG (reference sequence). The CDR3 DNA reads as TGTGCCTGGAGTATGGGGCAGGGGACAGATACGCAGTATTTT. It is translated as CAWSMGQGTDTQYF.

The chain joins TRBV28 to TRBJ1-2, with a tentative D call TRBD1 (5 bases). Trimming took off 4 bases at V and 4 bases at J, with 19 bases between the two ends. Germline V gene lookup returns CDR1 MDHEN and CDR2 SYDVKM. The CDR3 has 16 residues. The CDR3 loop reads CASSSIGPGEGYGYTF. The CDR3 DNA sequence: TGTGCCAGCAGTTCGATAGGTCCGGGGGAGGGCTATGGCTACACCTTC.

The CDR3 bases are TGTGCCTCAGGAAGGGGGGAAGAGACCCAGTACTTC. Translation: CASGRGEETQYF. The V and J genes are TRBV10-3 and TRBJ2-5; D possibly uses TRBD1 or TRBD2 (6 bases each). Trimming left V 11 bases short and J 3 bases short, with 13 bases between. This CDR3 has 12 residues. CDR1 and CDR2 from the germline V gene are ENHRY and SYGVKD.

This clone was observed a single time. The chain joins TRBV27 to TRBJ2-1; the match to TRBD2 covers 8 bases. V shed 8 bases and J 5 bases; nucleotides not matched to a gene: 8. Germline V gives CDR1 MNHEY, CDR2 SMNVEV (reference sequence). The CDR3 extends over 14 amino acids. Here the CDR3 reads CASRPGLENNEQFF. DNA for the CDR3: TGTGCCAGCCGACCGGGACTAGAAAACAATGAGCAGTTCTTC.

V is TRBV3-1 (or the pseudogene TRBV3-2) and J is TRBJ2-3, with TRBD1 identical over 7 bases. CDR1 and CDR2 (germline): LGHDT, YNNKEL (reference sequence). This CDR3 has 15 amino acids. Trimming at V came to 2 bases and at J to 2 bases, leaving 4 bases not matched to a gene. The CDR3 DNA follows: TGTGCCAGCAGCCAACGCAGGGGGTCCACAGATACGCAGTATTTT. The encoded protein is CASSQRRGSTDTQYF.

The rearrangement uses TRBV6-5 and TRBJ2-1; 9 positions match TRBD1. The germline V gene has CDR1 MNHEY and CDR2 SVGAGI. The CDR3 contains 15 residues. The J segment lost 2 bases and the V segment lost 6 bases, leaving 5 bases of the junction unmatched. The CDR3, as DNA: TGTGCCAGCAGGACGGGGACAGGGCCCTACAATGAGCAGTTCTTC. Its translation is CASRTGTGPYNEQFF.

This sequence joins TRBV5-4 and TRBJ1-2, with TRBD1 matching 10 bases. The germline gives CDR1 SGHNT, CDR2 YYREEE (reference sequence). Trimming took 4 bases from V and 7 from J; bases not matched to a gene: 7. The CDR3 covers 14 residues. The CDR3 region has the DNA TGTGCCAGCAGCCCGACGGGACAGGGGTTTGGCTACACCTTC. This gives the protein CASSPTGQGFGYTF.

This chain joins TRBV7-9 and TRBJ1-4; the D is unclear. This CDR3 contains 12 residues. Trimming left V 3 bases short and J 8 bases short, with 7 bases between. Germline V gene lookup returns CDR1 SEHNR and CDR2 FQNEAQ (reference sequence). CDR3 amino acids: CASSFQGEKLFF. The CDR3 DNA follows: TGTGCCAGCAGCTTTCAAGGAGAAAAACTGTTTTTT. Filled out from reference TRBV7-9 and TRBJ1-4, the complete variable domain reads DTGVSQNPRHKITKRGQNVTFRCDPISEHNRLYWYRQTLGQGPEFLTYFQNEAQLEKSRLLSDRFSAERPKGSFSTLEIQRTEQGDSAMYLCASSFQGEKLFFGSGTQLSVL.

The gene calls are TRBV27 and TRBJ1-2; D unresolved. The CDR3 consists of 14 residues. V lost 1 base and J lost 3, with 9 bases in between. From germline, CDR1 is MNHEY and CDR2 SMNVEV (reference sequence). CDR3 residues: CASSLYGPDYGYTF. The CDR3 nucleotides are TGTGCCAGCAGTTTATATGGGCCCGACTATGGCTACACCTTC.

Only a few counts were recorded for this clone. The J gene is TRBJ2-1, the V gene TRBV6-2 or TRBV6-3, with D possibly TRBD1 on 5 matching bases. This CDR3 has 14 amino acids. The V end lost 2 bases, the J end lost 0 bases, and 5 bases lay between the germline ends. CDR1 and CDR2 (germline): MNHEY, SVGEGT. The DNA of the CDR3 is TGTGCCAGCAGTTACGACAGCTCCTACAATGAGCAGTTCTTC. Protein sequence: CASSYDSSYNEQFF.

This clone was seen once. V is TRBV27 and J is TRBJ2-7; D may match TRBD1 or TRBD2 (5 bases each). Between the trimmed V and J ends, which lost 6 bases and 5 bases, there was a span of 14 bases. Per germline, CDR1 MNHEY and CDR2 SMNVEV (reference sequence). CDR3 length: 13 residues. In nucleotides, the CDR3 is TGTGCCAGCAGACCTACAGGAGGCGACGAGCAGTACTTC. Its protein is CASRPTGGDEQYF.

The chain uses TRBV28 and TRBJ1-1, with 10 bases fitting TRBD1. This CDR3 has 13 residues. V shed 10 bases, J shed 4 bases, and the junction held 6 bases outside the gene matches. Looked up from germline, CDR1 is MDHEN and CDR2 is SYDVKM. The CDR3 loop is CAIRQGAGTEAFF. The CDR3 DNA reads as TGTGCCATTCGACAGGGGGCAGGCACTGAAGCTTTCTTT. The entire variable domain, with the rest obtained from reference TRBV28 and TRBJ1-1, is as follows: DVKVTQSSRYLVKRTGEKVFLECVQDMDHENMFWYRQDPGLGLRLIYFSYDVKMKEKGDIPEGYSVSREKKERFSLILESASTNQTSMYLCAIRQGAGTEAFFGQGTRLTVV.

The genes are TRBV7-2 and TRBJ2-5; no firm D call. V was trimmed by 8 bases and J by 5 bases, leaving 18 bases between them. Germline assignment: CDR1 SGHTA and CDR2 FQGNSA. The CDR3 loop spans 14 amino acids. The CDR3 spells CASVNPTVWETQYF. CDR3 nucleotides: TGTGCCAGCGTCAACCCCACGGTCTGGGAGACCCAGTACTTC.

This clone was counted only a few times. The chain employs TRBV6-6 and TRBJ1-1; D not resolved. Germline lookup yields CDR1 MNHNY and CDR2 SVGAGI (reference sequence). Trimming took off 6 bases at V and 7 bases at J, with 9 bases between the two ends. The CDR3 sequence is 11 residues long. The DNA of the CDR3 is TGTGCCAGCAGCTCACGGGGTGAAGCTTTCTTT. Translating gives CASSSRGEAFF.

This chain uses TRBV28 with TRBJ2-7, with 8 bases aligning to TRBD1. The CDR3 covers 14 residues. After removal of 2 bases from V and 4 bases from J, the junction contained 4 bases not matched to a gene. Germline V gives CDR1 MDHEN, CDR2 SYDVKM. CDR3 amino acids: CASSLRTGSYEQYF. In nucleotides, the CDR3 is TGTGCCAGCAGTTTAAGGACAGGGTCGTACGAGCAGTACTTC.

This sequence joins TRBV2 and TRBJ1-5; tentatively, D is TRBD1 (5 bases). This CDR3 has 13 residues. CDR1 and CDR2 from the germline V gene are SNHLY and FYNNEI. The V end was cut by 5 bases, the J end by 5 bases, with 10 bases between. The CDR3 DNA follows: TGTGCCAGCAGTCAGGGTACGGATCAGCCCCAGCATTTT. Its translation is CASSQGTDQPQHF.

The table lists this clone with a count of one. The CDR3 here is CASSLWSAGRNEKLFF. The DNA for the CDR3 is TGTGCCAGCAGCTTGTGGTCTGCAGGGAGGAATGAAAAACTGTTTTTT. The chain recombines TRBV5-4 with TRBJ1-4, with D possibly matching TRBD1 (5 bases). Trimming pared 1 base from V and 5 bases from J, leaving 15 bases between. CDR1 and CDR2 (germline): SGHNT, YYREEE (reference sequence). This CDR3 region has 16 residues.

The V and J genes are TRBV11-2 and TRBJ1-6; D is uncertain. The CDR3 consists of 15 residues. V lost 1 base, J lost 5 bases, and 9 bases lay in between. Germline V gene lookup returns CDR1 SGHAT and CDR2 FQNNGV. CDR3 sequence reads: CASSLGRINNSPLHF. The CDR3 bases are TGTGCCAGCAGCTTAGGACGGATCAATAATTCACCCCTCCACTTT.

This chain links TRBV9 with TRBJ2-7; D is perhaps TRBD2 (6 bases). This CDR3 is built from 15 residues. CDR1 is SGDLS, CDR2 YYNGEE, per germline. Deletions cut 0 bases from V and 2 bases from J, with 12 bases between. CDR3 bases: TGTGCCAGCAGCGTAGGGGCTAGCGTAACCTACGAGCAGTACTTC. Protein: CASSVGASVTYEQYF.

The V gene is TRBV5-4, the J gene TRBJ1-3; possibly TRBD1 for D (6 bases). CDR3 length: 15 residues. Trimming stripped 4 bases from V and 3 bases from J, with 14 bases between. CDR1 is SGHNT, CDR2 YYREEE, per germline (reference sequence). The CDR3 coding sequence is TGTGCCAGCAGCCGCCAGGAGGGGGGTGGAAACACCATATATTTT. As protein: CASSRQEGGGNTIYF. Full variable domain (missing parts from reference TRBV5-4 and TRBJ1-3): ETGVTQSPTHLIKTRGQQVTLRCSSQSGHNTVSWYQQALGQGPQFIFQYYREEENGRGNFPPRFSGLQFPNYSSELNVNALELDDSALYLCASSRQEGGGNTIYFGEGSWLTVV.

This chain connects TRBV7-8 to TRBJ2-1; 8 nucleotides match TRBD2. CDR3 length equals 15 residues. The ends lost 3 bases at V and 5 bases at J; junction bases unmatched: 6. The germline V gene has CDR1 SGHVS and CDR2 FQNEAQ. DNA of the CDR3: TGTGCCAGCAGCTTCGGGGGGGGCGGTAACAATGAGCAGTTCTTC. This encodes CASSFGGGGNNEQFF. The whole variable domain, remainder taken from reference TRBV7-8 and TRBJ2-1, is GAGVSQSPRYKVAKRGQDVALRCDPISGHVSLFWYQQALGQGPEFLTYFQNEAQLDKSGLPSDRFFAERPEGSVSTLKIQRTQQEDSAVYLCASSFGGGGNNEQFFGPGTRLTVL.

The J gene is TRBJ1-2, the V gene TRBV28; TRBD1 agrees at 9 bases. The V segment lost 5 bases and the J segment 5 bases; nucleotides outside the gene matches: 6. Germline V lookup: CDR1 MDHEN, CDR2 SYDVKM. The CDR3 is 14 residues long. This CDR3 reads CASSPGTGRYGYTF. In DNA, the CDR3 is TGTGCCAGCAGTCCCGGGACAGGGCGGTATGGCTACACCTTC.